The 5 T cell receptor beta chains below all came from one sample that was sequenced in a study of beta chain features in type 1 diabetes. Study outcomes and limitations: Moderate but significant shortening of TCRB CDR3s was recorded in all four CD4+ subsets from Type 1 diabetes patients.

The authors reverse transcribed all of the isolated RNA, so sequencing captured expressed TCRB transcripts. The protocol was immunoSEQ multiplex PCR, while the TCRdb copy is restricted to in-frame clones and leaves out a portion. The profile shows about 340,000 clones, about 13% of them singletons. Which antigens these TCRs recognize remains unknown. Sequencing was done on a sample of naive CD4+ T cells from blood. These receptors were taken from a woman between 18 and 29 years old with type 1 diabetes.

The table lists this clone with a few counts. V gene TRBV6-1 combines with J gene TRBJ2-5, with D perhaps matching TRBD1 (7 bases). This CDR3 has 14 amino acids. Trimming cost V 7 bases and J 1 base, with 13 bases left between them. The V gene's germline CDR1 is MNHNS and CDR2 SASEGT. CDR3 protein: CASNLEGAQETQYF. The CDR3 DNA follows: TGTGCCAGCAATCTGGAGGGGGCCCAAGAGACCCAGTACTTC.

The CDR3 sequence: CASSLARFYGYTF. CDR3 coding DNA: TGTGCCAGCAGCTTAGCAAGATTCTATGGCTACACCTTC. The V call is TRBV14, the J call TRBJ1-2, with unresolved D. This CDR3 is 13 amino acids long. Germline lookup yields CDR1 SGHDN and CDR2 FVKESK. Trimming removed 5 bases at V and 4 bases at J, with 11 bases between.

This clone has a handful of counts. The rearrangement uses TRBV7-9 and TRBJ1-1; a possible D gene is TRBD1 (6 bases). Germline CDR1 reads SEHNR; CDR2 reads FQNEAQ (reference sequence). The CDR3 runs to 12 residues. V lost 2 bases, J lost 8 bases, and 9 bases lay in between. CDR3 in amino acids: CASSLRQAEAFF. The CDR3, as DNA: TGTGCCAGCAGCTTACGACAGGCAGAAGCTTTCTTT.

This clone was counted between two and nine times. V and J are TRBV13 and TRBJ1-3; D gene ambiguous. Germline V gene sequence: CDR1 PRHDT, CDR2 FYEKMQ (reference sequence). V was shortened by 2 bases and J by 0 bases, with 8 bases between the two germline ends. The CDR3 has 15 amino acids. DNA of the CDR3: TGTGCCAGCAGCTTAAGCGCCCGCTCTGGAAACACCATATATTTT. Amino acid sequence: CASSLSARSGNTIYF.

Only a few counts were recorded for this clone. The CDR3 spells CASSQELDEQYF. CDR3 nucleotide sequence: TGCGCCAGCAGCCAAGAACTGGACGAGCAGTACTTC. The V gene is TRBV4-1, the J gene TRBJ2-7; D unresolved. The V gene's germline CDR1 is MGHRA and CDR2 YSYEKL. CDR3 length: 12 amino acids. Deletions cut 0 bases from V and 5 bases from J, with 5 bases between.